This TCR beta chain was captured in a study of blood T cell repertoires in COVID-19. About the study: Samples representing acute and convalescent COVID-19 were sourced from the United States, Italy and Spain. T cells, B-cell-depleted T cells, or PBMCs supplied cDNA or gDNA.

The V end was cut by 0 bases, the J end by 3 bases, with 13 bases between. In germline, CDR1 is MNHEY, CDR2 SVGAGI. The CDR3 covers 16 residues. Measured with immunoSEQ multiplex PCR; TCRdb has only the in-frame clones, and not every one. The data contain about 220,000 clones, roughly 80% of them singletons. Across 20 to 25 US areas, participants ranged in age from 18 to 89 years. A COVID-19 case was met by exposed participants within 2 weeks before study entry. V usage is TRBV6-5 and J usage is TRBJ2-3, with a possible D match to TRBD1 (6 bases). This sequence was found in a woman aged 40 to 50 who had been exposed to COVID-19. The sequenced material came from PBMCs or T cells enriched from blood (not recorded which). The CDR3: CASSYSWDTGTDTQYF. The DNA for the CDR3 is TGTGCCAGCAGTTACTCGTGGGATACAGGGACAGATACGCAGTATTTT.